Listed here are 6 T cell receptor beta chains from one sample, sequenced in a study of cytomegalovirus exposure and HLA in healthy donors. PCR employed 60 Vbeta and 13 Jbeta primers. Profiling relied on immunoSEQ multiplex PCR, and the TCRdb table lists in-frame clones only, not all of them. The table lists over 150,000 clones, about 77% of them singletons. Sequencing was done on a sample of PBMCs. Receptors originate from a male donor in good health and CMV-seropositive.

As concerns this clone: At one of its ends the junction is not consistent with the germline gene, which may arise from a read error. V gene TRBV5-1 combines with J gene TRBJ1-6, with 10 bases aligning to TRBD1. The CDR3 spans 14 residues. The germline V gene encodes CDR1 SGHRS and CDR2 YFSETQ. CDR3 sequence reads: CASSTTGGVSLLHF. DNA of the CDR3: TGCGCCAGCAGCACGACAGGGGGCGTGTCACTCCTCCACTTT.

The V call is TRBV18, the J call TRBJ2-3; unclear D gene. Between the trimmed V and J ends, which lost 3 bases and 4 bases, there was a span of 11 bases. The germline CDR1 and CDR2 sequences are KGHSH and LQKENI. The CDR3 is 14 residues long. CDR3: CASSPGIAADTQYF. As DNA, the CDR3 is TGTGCCAGCTCACCTGGAATAGCAGCAGATACGCAGTATTTT.

This chain joins TRBV5-4 and TRBJ1-2; D call uncertain. This CDR3 region has 12 residues. Germline V CDR1 and CDR2: SGHNT, YYREEE (reference sequence). V lost 1 base to trimming and J lost 7 bases, with 8 bases between them. DNA of the CDR3: TGTGCCAGCAGCTTGCTAACTTTTGGCTACACCTTC. This gives the protein CASSLLTFGYTF. The entire variable domain, with the rest obtained from reference TRBV5-4 and TRBJ1-2, is as follows: ETGVTQSPTHLIKTRGQQVTLRCSSQSGHNTVSWYQQALGQGPQFIFQYYREEENGRGNFPPRFSGLQFPNYSSELNVNALELDDSALYLCASSLLTFGYTFGSGTRLTVV.

The chain joins TRBV18 to TRBJ2-7, with TRBD2 as a possible D gene (5 bases). The CDR3 runs 13 residues. The V end was cut by 3 bases, the J end by 12 bases, with 18 bases between. Germline V CDR1 and CDR2: KGHSH, LQKENI. Here the CDR3 reads CASSPRSSEGAYF. The CDR3 DNA follows: TGTGCCAGCTCACCGCGTTCCTCAGAGGGTGCGTACTTC.

This chain connects TRBV11-2 to TRBJ1-3; no firm D call. Germline CDR1 and CDR2: SGHAT and FQNNGV. Trimming took 6 bases from V and 0 from J, leaving 15 bases between them. The CDR3 runs 16 residues. CDR3 sequence reads: CASSSSPPGSGNTIYF. CDR3 nucleotides: TGTGCCAGCAGTTCCTCCCCCCCGGGCTCTGGAAACACCATATATTTT.

The rearrangement links TRBV30 to TRBJ1-2; D gene ambiguous. Germline V lookup: CDR1 GTSNPN, CDR2 SVGIG (reference sequence). This CDR3 region has 13 residues. V lost 4 bases to trimming and J lost 2 bases, with 11 bases between them. The CDR3 protein is CAWTVSRNYGYTF. CDR3 sequence (DNA): TGTGCCTGGACTGTTTCCAGAAACTATGGCTACACCTTC. Looking up the rest from reference TRBV30 and TRBJ1-2 gives the full variable domain: SQTIHQWPATLVQPVGSPLSLECTVEGTSNPNLYWYRQAAGRGLQLLFYSVGIGQISSEVPQNLSASRPQDRQFILSSKKLLLSDSGFYLCAWTVSRNYGYTFGSGTRLTVV.